This is a list of T cell receptor beta chains from one sample in a study of cytomegalovirus exposure and HLA in healthy donors. Some clones are missing from TCRdb's copy, which holds only in-frame ones; the method was immunoSEQ multiplex PCR. The repertoire holds about 130,000 clones, with 8% to 11% as singletons. What was sequenced was PBMCs. All receptors derive from a woman in her late teens or twenties in good health and CMV-seropositive. Both conserved end residues are part of each CDR3. D genes are given only for firm matches. Clone size is not always given. Where it is, it says once, few, many or a class for expanded clones.

j_gene | len | v_gene | d_gene | abundance | CDR3nt | CDR3aa
TRBJ2-2 | 16 | TRBV9 | - | few | TGTGCCAGCAGCAAACGACAGCTTTCGAACACCGGGGAGCTGTTTTTT | CASSKRQLSNTGELFF
TRBJ1-1 | 12 | TRBV5-1 | TRBD1 | - | TGCGCCAGCTGGGACAGCTACACTGAAGCTTTCTTT | CASWDSYTEAFF
TRBJ2-2 | 21 | TRBV27 | TRBD2 | - | TGTGCCAGCAGTCCAAACTGGAATGGACTAGCGGGAGGGCGTGTCACCGGGGAGCTGTTTTTT | CASSPNWNGLAGGRVTGELFF
TRBJ2-1 | 14 | TRBV5-4 | - | few | TGTGCCAGCGCCGAAGCTAGCGTGTACAATGAGCAGTTCTTC | CASAEASVYNEQFF
TRBJ1-2 | 13 | TRBV19 | - | - | TGTGCCAGTAGTCCTCAGTTCAACTATGGCTACACCTTC | CASSPQFNYGYTF
TRBJ1-5 | 15 | TRBV15 | - | - | TGTGCCACCAGCGGACTACAAGGGAGCAATCAGCCCCAGCATTTT | CATSGLQGSNQPQHF
TRBJ1-5 | 15 | TRBV11-2 | TRBD1 | few | TGTGCCAGCAGCCTGGACAGGGGGCCTTGGCAGCCCCAGCATTTT | CASSLDRGPWQPQHF
TRBJ2-3 | 15 | TRBV6-5 | TRBD2 | many | TGTGCCAGCAGTTACTATAGCGGGAGCACAGATACGCAGTATTTT | CASSYYSGSTDTQYF
TRBJ1-5 | 14 | TRBV16 | - | - | TGTGCCAGCAGCGGCGGAGGTTTAAGTCAGCCCCAGCATTTT | CASSGGGLSQPQHF
TRBJ2-1 | 13 | TRBV2 | - | - | TGTGCCAGCAGTCTACAGGAATACAATGAGCAGTTCTTC | CASSLQEYNEQFF
TRBJ2-7 | 13 | TRBV2 | - | - | TGTGCCCTCGGGGGAGACTATAGCTACGAGCAGTACTTC | CALGGDYSYEQYF
TRBJ1-2 | 13 | TRBV6-1 | TRBD1 | - | TGTGCCGGTCGGGACAGGGGTGACTATGGCTACACCTTC | CAGRDRGDYGYTF
TRBJ2-7 | 15 | TRBV7-9 | - | - | TGTGCCAGCAGCTTAGATCAGGTAGCGACCTACGAGCAGTACTTC | CASSLDQVATYEQYF
TRBJ1-1 | 15 | TRBV27 | - | - | TGTGCCAGCAGTTCCTCTCGGGTGGCGACGGCTGAAGCTTTCTTT | CASSSSRVATAEAFF
TRBJ2-2 | 15 | TRBV5-8 | - | few | TGTGCCAGCAGCTTGGGGACAACGAACACCGGGGAGCTGTTTTTT | CASSLGTTNTGELFF
TRBJ2-1 | 11 | TRBV29-1 | - | few | TGCAGCGTTGAAGATGGCGGGGAGCAGTTCTTC | CSVEDGGEQFF
TRBJ1-1 | 11 | TRBV18 | TRBD1 | - | TGTGCCAGAGGACAGGTGGCGGAAGCTTTCTTT | CARGQVAEAFF
TRBJ2-6 | 18 | TRBV7-9 | TRBD1 | few | TGTGCCAGCAGCTTAAGTGGACAGGGGGCCTCTGGGGCCAACGTCCTGACTTTC | CASSLSGQGASGANVLTF
TRBJ2-1 | 16 | TRBV7-9 | TRBD2 | - | TGTGCCAGCAGCCCGCCGGGACTAGCGGGAACCAATGAGCAGTTCTTC | CASSPPGLAGTNEQFF
TRBJ2-1 | 12 | TRBV7-9 | - | - | TGTGCCAGCAGCCGGAGCTCGGCGGGGCAGTTCTTC | CASSRSSAGQFF
TRBJ2-5 | 17 | TRBV4-2 | TRBD2 | - | TGTGCCAGCAGCCAGCGGACTAGCGGGAGGGCCGAAGAGACCCAGTACTTC | CASSQRTSGRAEETQYF
TRBJ2-7 | 17 | TRBV5-6 | TRBD2 | few | TGTGCCAGCAGCTCACCGACTAGCGGGGGCCTCTCCTACGAGCAGTACTTC | CASSSPTSGGLSYEQYF
TRBJ2-7 | 15 | TRBV18 | - | - | TGTGCCAGCTCACCACCGGGACTCTCCTCCTACGAGCAGTACTTC | CASSPPGLSSYEQYF
TRBJ1-6 | 14 | TRBV30 | TRBD1 | - | TGTGCCTGGAATATGGGACAGCCAAATTCACCCCTCCACTTT | CAWNMGQPNSPLHF
TRBJ1-3 | 17 | TRBV5-1 | TRBD1 | few | TGCGCCAGCAGCTTCTCGGGACAGGGTTCTTCTGGAAACACCATATATTTT | CASSFSGQGSSGNTIYF
TRBJ1-4 | 15 | TRBV7-9 | - | - | TGTGCCAGCAGCTTACAATCAGGGGTCGGGGAAAAACTGTTTTTT | CASSLQSGVGEKLFF
TRBJ2-3 | 14 | TRBV23-1 | - | - | TGCGCCAGTAACCTGCTTATCTGTGAGGATACGCAGTATTTT | CASNLLICEDTQYF
TRBJ2-3 | 17 | TRBV5-1 | TRBD2 | few | TGCGCCAGCAGCTTAACTCTAGCGGGAGGGAGCACAGATACGCAGTATTTT | CASSLTLAGGSTDTQYF
TRBJ1-1 | 12 | TRBV28 | - | - | TGTGCCAGCGGGGCCGGTGGGACTGAAGCTTTCTTT | CASGAGGTEAFF
TRBJ2-6 | 17 | TRBV10-3 | - | - | TGTGCCATCAGTGTTTCGGCCGGGGGAGGCAGGGCCAACGTCCTGACTTTC | CAISVSAGGGRANVLTF
TRBJ2-1 | 8 | TRBV29-1 | - | - | TGCAGCGTGAGTGAGCAGTTCTTC | CSVSEQFF
TRBJ1-5 | 15 | TRBV7-3 | TRBD1 | - | TGTGCCAGCAGCTTAACCGGGACAGCGAATCAGCCCCAGCATTTT | CASSLTGTANQPQHF
TRBJ1-1 | 11 | TRBV5-8 | - | - | TGTGCCAGCAGCTTGCGCACTGAAGCTTTCTTT | CASSLRTEAFF
TRBJ2-3 | 15 | TRBV7-8 | TRBD2 | - | TGTGCCAGCAGTTTCCGGACTAGCGGGCCAGATACGCAGTATTTT | CASSFRTSGPDTQYF
TRBJ2-7 | 15 | TRBV15 | - | many | TGTGCCACCAGCAGAGATTTGCCTAGCTCCTACGAGCAGTACTTC | CATSRDLPSSYEQYF
TRBJ1-2 | 14 | TRBV6-1 | - | - | TGTGCCAGCAGCTATAGACAGGCGCCCTATGGCTACACCTTC | CASSYRQAPYGYTF
TRBJ2-1 | 16 | TRBV28 | TRBD2 | - | TGTGCCAGCAGTTCTTTTGCGGGAGCGGTTAGGGATGAGCAGTTCTTC | CASSSFAGAVRDEQFF
TRBJ2-7 | 13 | TRBV30 | TRBD1 | few | TGTGCCTGGAAAGGACAGGGTGTCTACGAGCAGTACTTC | CAWKGQGVYEQYF
TRBJ1-1 | 15 | TRBV5-6 | - | - | TGTGCCAGCAGCGAATCCAGGGGACATCCCACTGAAGCTTTCTTT | CASSESRGHPTEAFF
TRBJ1-6 | 14 | TRBV5-6 | - | - | TGTGCCAGCAGCTTGAGGACAGAAGGATCACCCCTCCACTTT | CASSLRTEGSPLHF
TRBJ1-1 | 14 | TRBV7-2 | TRBD1 | few | TGTGCCAGCAGCTTAAGACAGGGCGGCACTGAAGCTTTCTTT | CASSLRQGGTEAFF
TRBJ2-2 | 16 | TRBV15 | TRBD2 | few | TGTGCCACCAGGGGAGGGACTAGCGTTAACACCGGGGAGCTGTTTTTT | CATRGGTSVNTGELFF
TRBJ2-1 | 15 | TRBV28 | TRBD1 | - | TGTGCCAGCAGTTCCCGACAGGGGGCGCGTGGCGAGCAGTTCTTC | CASSSRQGARGEQFF
TRBJ1-3 | 16 | TRBV5-6 | - | few | TGTGCCAGCAGCTTGGTTTCCTCGGGCTCTGGAAACACCATATATTTT | CASSLVSSGSGNTIYF
TRBJ2-7 | 15 | TRBV4-1 | TRBD2 | - | TGCGCCAGCAGCCAAGCCCCGGGGGGGACCTACGAGCAGTACTTC | CASSQAPGGTYEQYF
TRBJ2-1 | 14 | TRBV6-1 | - | - | TGTGCCAGCAGTGCGGGAGTTGACTACAATGAGCAGTTCTTC | CASSAGVDYNEQFF
TRBJ2-1 | 15 | TRBV7-7 | - | - | TGTGCTAGCAGCTCAGGGGCCCTCCACTACAATGAGCAGTTCTTC | CASSSGALHYNEQFF